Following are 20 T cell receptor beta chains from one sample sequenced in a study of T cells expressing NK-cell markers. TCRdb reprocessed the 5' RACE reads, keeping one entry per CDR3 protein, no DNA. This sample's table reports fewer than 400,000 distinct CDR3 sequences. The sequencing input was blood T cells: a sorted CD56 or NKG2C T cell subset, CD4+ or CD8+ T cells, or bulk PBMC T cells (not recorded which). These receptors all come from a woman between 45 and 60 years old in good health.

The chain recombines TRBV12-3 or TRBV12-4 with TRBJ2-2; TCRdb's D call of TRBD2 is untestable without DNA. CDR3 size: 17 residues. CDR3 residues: CASSLILGRTNTGELFF.

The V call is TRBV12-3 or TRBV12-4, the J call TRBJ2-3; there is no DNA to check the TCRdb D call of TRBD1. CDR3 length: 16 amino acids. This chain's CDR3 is CASTHEVGRGTDTQYF.

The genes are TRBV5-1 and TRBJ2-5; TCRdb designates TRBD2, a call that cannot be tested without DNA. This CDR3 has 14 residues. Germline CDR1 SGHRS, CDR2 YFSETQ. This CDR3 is CASSLQSGGETQYF.

The CDR3 here is CASSWGTNYNEQFF. The V call is TRBV5-1, the J call TRBJ2-1; TCRdb names TRBD1, which stays unverified in the absence of DNA. Per the germline V gene, CDR1 is SGHRS and CDR2 is YFSETQ. The CDR3 covers 14 residues.

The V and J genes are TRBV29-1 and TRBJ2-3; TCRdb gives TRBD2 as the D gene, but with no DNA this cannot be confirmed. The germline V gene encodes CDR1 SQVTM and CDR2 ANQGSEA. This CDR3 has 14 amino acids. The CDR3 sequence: CSAALGGGKDTQYF.

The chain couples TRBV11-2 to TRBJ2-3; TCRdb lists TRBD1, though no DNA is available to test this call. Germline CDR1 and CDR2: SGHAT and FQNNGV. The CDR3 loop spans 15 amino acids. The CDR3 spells CASSEGAGSADTQYF.

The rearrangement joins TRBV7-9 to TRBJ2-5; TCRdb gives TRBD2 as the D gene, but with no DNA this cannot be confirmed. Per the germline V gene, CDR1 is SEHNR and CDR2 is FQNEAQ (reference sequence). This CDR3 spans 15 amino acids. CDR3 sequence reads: CASSRLAAASETQYF.

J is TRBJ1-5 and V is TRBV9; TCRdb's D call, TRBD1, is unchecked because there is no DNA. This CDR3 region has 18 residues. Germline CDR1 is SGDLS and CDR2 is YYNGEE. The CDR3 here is CASSVGYRVRGINQPQHF.

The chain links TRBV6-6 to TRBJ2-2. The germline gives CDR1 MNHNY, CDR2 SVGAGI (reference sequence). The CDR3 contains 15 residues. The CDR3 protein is CASSSNALNTGELFF.

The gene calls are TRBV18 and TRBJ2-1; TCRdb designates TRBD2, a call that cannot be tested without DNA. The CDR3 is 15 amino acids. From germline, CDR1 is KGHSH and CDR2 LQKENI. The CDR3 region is CASARTSGLYNEQFF.

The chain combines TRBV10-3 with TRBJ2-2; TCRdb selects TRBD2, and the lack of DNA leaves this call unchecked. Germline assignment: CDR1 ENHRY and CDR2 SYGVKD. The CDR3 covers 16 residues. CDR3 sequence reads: CAISEWKAGDTGELFF.

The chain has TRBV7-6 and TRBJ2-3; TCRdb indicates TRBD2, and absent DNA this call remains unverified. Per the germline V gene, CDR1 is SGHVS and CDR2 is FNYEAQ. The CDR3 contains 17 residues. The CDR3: CASSYGTSGRLGDTQYF.

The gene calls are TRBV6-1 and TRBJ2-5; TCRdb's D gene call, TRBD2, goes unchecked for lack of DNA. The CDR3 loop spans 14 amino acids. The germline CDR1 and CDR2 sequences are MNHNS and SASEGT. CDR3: CASSESEAVARPNF.

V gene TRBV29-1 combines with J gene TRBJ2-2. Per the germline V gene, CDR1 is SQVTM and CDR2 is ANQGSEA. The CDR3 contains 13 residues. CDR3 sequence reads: CSVGSLNTGELFF.

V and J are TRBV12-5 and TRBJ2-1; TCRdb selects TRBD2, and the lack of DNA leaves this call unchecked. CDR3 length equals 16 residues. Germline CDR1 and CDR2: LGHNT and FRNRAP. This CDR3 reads CASVTSGTNSYNEQFF.

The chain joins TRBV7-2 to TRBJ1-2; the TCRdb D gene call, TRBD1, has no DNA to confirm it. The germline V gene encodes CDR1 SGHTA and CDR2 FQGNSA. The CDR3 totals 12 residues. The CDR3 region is CAIPQGAYGYTF. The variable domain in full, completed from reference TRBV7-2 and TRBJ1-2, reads GAGVSQSPSNKVTEKGKDVELRCDPISGHTALYWYRQSLGQGLEFLIYFQGNSAPDKSGLPSDRFSAERTGGSVSTLTIQRTQQEDSAVYLCAIPQGAYGYTFGSGTRLTVV.

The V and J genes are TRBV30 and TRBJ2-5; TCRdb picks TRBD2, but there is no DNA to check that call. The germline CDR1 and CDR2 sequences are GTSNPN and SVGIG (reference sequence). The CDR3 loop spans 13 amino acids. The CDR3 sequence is CAWSRAGYETQYF.

CDR3 protein: CAWSLGDSYEQYF. The V call is TRBV30, the J call TRBJ2-7. Looked up from germline, CDR1 is GTSNPN and CDR2 is SVGIG (reference sequence). The CDR3 has 13 residues.

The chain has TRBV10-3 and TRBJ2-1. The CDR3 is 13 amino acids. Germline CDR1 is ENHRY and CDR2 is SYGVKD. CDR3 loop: CAISPRTLREQFF.

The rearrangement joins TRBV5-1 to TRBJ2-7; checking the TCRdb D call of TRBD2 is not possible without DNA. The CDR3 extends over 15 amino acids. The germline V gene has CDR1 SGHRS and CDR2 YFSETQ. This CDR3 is CASLGQPGPAYEQYF.